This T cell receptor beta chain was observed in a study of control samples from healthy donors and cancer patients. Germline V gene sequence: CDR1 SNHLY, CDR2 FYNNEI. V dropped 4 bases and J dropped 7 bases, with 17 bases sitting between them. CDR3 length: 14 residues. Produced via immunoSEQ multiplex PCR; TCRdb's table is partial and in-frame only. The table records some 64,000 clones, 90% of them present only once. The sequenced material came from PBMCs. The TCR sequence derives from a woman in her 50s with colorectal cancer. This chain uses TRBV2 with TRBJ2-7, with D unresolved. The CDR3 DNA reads TGTGCCAGCAGTGGCCCCAGGCAGACAAGTGAGCAGTACTTC. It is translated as CASSGPRQTSEQYF.